The rows below give T cell receptor beta chains drawn from one sample of a study of breast tumors, draining lymph nodes, adjacent tissues. TCRdb used MiXCR to reprocess the multiplex PCR reads, holding one entry per CDR3 protein. In the table there are a few hundred thousand distinct CDR3 sequences, roughly a third of which are singletons. The sample was axillary lymph node tissue. The origin of the receptors is a female donor with breast cancer. Some clones in this sample may be carry-over from other donors' samples. Each CDR3 is given with its conserved first and last residue. The order of the fields is J gene, V gene, D gene, clone size, CDR3 DNA, CDR3 protein. A D gene is named only where the DNA matches it firmly. Some rows mark clone size as missing; the rest say once, few, many or name a class of expanded clone.

TRBJ2-7	TRBV6-1	-	many	TGTGCCAGCCACACAGGGTACGAGCAGTACTTC	CASHTGYEQYF
TRBJ2-5	TRBV7-2	TRBD1	many	TGTGCCAGCAGCCCACAGGGGTGGGAGACCCAGTACTTC	CASSPQGWETQYF
TRBJ2-6	TRBV2	-	-	TGTGCCATCCCGAGGGGCAGGGACTCTGGGGCCAACGTCCTGACTTTC	CAIPRGRDSGANVLTF
TRBJ2-7	TRBV18	-	many	TGTGCCAGCCAAGGGACTGACAGCTACGAGCAGTACTTC	CASQGTDSYEQYF
TRBJ1-5	TRBV2	-	many	TGTGCCAGCAGTGAAGCAGGAGGGAGTAGCAATCAGCCCCAGCATTTT	CASSEAGGSSNQPQHF
TRBJ1-4	TRBV7-9	-	-	-	CASSSDSLEQYFGPRNEKLFF
TRBJ1-6	TRBV18	TRBD1	many	TGTGCCAGCTCACCGGGGACAGGGGGTGGTTCACCCCTCCACTTT	CASSPGTGGGSPLHF
TRBJ1-2	TRBV19	TRBD1	many	TGTGCCAGTAGGCGGACAGGGGGCTACACCTTC	CASRRTGGYTF
TRBJ2-5	TRBV7-2	TRBD1	-	TGTGCCAGCAGCCAATGGACAGGGCAAGGGGAGACCCAGCACTTC	CASSQWTGQGETQHF
TRBJ2-7	TRBV9	TRBD1	-	TGTGCCAGCAGTGCTAGACAGGGGGGGACCTACGAGCAGTACTTC	CASSARQGGTYEQYF
TRBJ1-2	TRBV5-1	-	many	TGCGCCAGCAGCCTAACCACAGGCTCGACAAACTATGGCTACACCTTC	CASSLTTGSTNYGYTF
TRBJ1-2	TRBV7-9	-	few	TGTGCCAGCAGCCAAATGGGACTTTATAGCCATGGCTACCCCTTC	CASSQMGLYSHGYPF
TRBJ2-3	TRBV20-1	TRBD2	-	TGCAGTGCCACTCCGTTGCTTAAGGAGCGGGGGGGCGTCACAGATACGCAGTATTTT	CSATPLLKERGGVTDTQYF
TRBJ2-5	TRBV14	-	many	TGTGCCAGCAGCCTCGCCCTCAGGGGAGGTGGGGAGACCCAGTACTTC	CASSLALRGGGETQYF
TRBJ2-3	TRBV7-9	TRBD2	many	TGTGCCAGCCGCCAGACTAGCGGCACAGATACGCAGTATTTT	CASRQTSGTDTQYF
TRBJ2-7	TRBV24-1	-	-	TGTGCCACCAGTGATTGGGGTGGCTACGAGCAGTACTTC	CATSDWGGYEQYF
TRBJ2-5	TRBV10-3	TRBD2	-	TGTGCCTCTGCGGGAGGTTCTCAGGAGACCCAGTACTTC	CASAGGSQETQYF
TRBJ2-2	TRBV5-1	TRBD2	many	TGCGCCAGCAGCTTGGCCCCTAGCGGGAGGGACACCGGGGAGCTGTTTTTT	CASSLAPSGRDTGELFF
TRBJ1-2	TRBV7-2	-	-	TGTGCCAGCAGCCGTCTTGGGTCTGGCTACACCTTC	CASSRLGSGYTF
TRBJ2-1	TRBV25-1	TRBD2	-	TGTGCCAGCAGTGAAACTAGCGGGAGCTCCTACAATGAGCAGTTCTTC	CASSETSGSSYNEQFF
TRBJ2-7	TRBV5-4	TRBD1	-	TGTGCCAGCAGCCGAGGGACAGCGGTTTACGAGCAGTACTTC	CASSRGTAVYEQYF
TRBJ1-5	TRBV5-8	-	many	TGTGCCAGCAGCCTCCCGGGTCAGCCCCAGCATTTT	CASSLPGQPQHF
TRBJ1-2	TRBV7-9	TRBD1	many	TGTGCCAGCAGCCCCCAGGGACAGGGTGTATATGGCTACCCCTTC	CASSPQGQGVYGYPF
TRBJ1-5	TRBV28	TRBD1	few	TGTGCCAGCAGTTTCCTCGGGACAGCTCAGCCCCAGCATTTT	CASSFLGTAQPQHF
TRBJ1-4	TRBV19	-	-	TGTGCCAGTAGTATAGCGAGGGGAAGAGAAAAACTGTTTTTT	CASSIARGREKLFF
TRBJ2-1	TRBV24-1	TRBD1	many	TGTGCCACCAGTGACCCGGGACAGGGGCATGGTGAGCAGTTCTTC	CATSDPGQGHGEQFF
TRBJ2-1	TRBV19	TRBD2	many	TGTGCCAGTAGTATAGAACTAGCGGGGGGATACAATGAGCAGTTCTTC	CASSIELAGGYNEQFF
TRBJ2-2	TRBV20-1	-	many	TGCAGTGCTAGAGGGGGGGCCAACACCGGGGAGCTGTTTTTT	CSARGGANTGELFF
TRBJ1-4	TRBV7-3	TRBD1	-	TGTGCCAGCAGCTTCACTGACAGGGCAGGGGATGAAAAACTGTTTTTT	CASSFTDRAGDEKLFF
TRBJ2-1	TRBV13	-	many	TGTGCCAGCAGCTCGGTCTACAATGAGCAGTTCTTC	CASSSVYNEQFF
TRBJ2-1	TRBV20-1	-	-	TGCAGTGCTAGTGACGGACGAACTTCCTCCAATGAGCAGTTCTTC	CSASDGRTSSNEQFF
TRBJ2-1	TRBV19	-	-	TGTGCCAGTACTCACACCCTCGGGGCCAATGAGCAGTTCTTC	CASTHTLGANEQFF
TRBJ2-3	TRBV12-3/TRBV12-4	-	many	TGTGCCAGCAGTTTTTACTCCGCATCTCCGCAGTATTTT	CASSFYSASPQYF
TRBJ2-5	TRBV6-5	TRBD2	few	TGTGCCAGCAGTTACGGGGGACTAGCGGCCCCCCAAGAGACCCAGTACTTC	CASSYGGLAAPQETQYF
TRBJ1-6	TRBV7-9	-	many	TGTGCCAGCAGCGGAGGTGATTCACCCCTCCACTTT	CASSGGDSPLHF
TRBJ2-5	TRBV5-5	-	-	TGCGCCAGCAGCCAGGGTAGACAGGCCGAAGAGACCCAGTACTTC	CASSQGRQAEETQYF
TRBJ2-7	TRBV20-1	-	many	TGCAGTGCTAGAGCCGGCAGAACGCAGTACGAGCAGTACTTC	CSARAGRTQYEQYF
TRBJ1-1	TRBV11-3	-	-	TGTGCCAGCAGCTTACAACCCAACACTGAAGCTTTCTTT	CASSLQPNTEAFF
TRBJ2-1	TRBV5-1	TRBD2	-	TGCGCCAGCAGCCCGATAGCGGGAGGATACAATGAGCAGTTCTTC	CASSPIAGGYNEQFF
TRBJ1-1	TRBV14	-	few	TGTGCCAGCAGCCAATTCAACAGCCTGAACACTGAAGCTTTCTTT	CASSQFNSLNTEAFF
TRBJ1-6	TRBV12-3/TRBV12-4	TRBD1	once	TGTGCCAGCAGTTTAGTCGGACAGGGGTATGGACCCCTCCACTTT	CASSLVGQGYGPLHF
TRBJ2-7	TRBV7-2	TRBD2	many	TGTGCCAGCAGCTTTAGCGGGGACACCGAGCAGTACTTC	CASSFSGDTEQYF
TRBJ2-5	TRBV9	TRBD2	many	TGTGCCAGCAGCGTAGGGTCTAGCGGAGAACAAGAGACCCAGTACTTC	CASSVGSSGEQETQYF
TRBJ2-5	TRBV14	-	-	TGTGCCAGCAGCCAGGACTCCGGGGCTCTGGGGCCGATGGAGGAGACCCAGTACTTC	CASSQDSGALGPMEETQYF
TRBJ1-3	TRBV5-5	-	many	TGTGCCAGCAGCTTGTCTGGAAACACCATATATTTT	CASSLSGNTIYF
TRBJ2-7	TRBV7-3	TRBD2	-	TGTGCCAGCAGCACCGGGACTAGCGTCGAGCAGTACTTC	CASSTGTSVEQYF
TRBJ2-7	TRBV3-1	-	many	TGTGCCAGCAGCCAAGGGGAGGAGCAGTACTTC	CASSQGEEQYF
TRBJ2-1	TRBV11-2	TRBD1	many	TGTGCCAGCAGCTTCTCCGGGACAGTGGGTGAGCAGTTCTTC	CASSFSGTVGEQFF
TRBJ2-3	TRBV6-5	TRBD1	-	TGTGCCAGCGGCGAGACAGGGGCTAGCACAGATACGCAGTATTTT	CASGETGASTDTQYF
TRBJ2-7	TRBV7-6	TRBD1	-	TGTGCCAGCACCCTGACAGGGTATTCCTACGAGCAGTACTTC	CASTLTGYSYEQYF
TRBJ1-6	TRBV2	-	-	TGTGCCAGCAGTGACAGGGCCCGTAATTCACCCCTCCACTTT	CASSDRARNSPLHF
TRBJ2-7	TRBV6-5	-	-	TGTGCCAGCAGTCACGGGTCCTGGGGGGAGCAGTACTTC	CASSHGSWGEQYF
TRBJ1-3	TRBV4-1	-	many	TGCGCCAGCAGCCAACTGGAAGGAAACACCATATATTTT	CASSQLEGNTIYF